The T cell receptor (beta chain) under discussion was sequenced for a study of early T cells in non-severe SARS-CoV-2 infection. Unique molecular identifiers were added to individual cDNA molecules. TCRdb passed the 5' RACE reads through MiXCR, listing each CDR3 protein once. Found here are tens of thousands of distinct CDR3 sequences, about 5.3% of them singletons; the top ten hold around 5.8%. The CDR3 has 14 residues. Germline V gene lookup returns CDR1 SGHAT and CDR2 FQDESV (reference sequence). V was clipped by 1 base and J by 0 bases, with 4 bases between them. In this sample, this clonotype turned up many times.

The gene calls are TRBV11-1 and TRBJ2-1; no firm D call. Specimen: whole blood, collected at baseline. The source is an adult who was a healthcare worker with PCR-confirmed SARS-CoV-2 infection or an uninfected control (not recorded which). CDR3 residues: CASSLEHSYNEQFF. The CDR3 coding sequence is TGTGCCAGCAGCTTAGAACACTCCTACAATGAGCAGTTCTTC. Full variable domain (missing parts from reference TRBV11-1 and TRBJ2-1): EAEVAQSPRYKITEKSQAVAFWCDPISGHATLYWYRQILGQGPELLVQFQDESVVDDSQLPKDRFSAERLKGVDSTLKIQPAELGDSAMYLCASSLEHSYNEQFFGPGTRLTVL.